This T cell receptor beta chain was recorded in a study of T cells after posttransplantation cyclophosphamide. Findings and limits, study-wide: Recipient CMV seropositivity and CMV reactivation strongly tracked TRB clonality. Skin or GI-infiltrating T cells shared few TRB sequences with blood. Donor-recipient repertoire similarity was low at 1-2 months, rising over year one.

In regard to this clone: What it binds is unknown.

V was pared by 2 bases and J by 6 bases, with 5 bases of the junction left unmatched. Germline CDR1 is SGHNT and CDR2 is YYREEE (reference sequence). The length of the CDR3 is 14 residues. This related bone marrow graft donor gave peripheral blood on the day of marrow donation. Using immunoSEQ multiplex PCR, the repertoire was profiled, and TCRdb retains in-frame clones only, with some absent. Of approximately 15,000 clones in the sample, about four fifths were seen once. The chain has TRBV5-4 and TRBJ1-2, with 9 bases fitting TRBD1. This TCR was recovered from a man aged 45-65 years in good health, CMV-negative, and a related stem cell transplant donor. The sample comprised memory CD4+ T cells sorted from PBMCs. CDR3 sequence reads: CASSFQGQGDGYTF. The CDR3 region has the DNA TGTGCCAGCAGCTTCCAGGGACAGGGTGATGGCTACACCTTC.